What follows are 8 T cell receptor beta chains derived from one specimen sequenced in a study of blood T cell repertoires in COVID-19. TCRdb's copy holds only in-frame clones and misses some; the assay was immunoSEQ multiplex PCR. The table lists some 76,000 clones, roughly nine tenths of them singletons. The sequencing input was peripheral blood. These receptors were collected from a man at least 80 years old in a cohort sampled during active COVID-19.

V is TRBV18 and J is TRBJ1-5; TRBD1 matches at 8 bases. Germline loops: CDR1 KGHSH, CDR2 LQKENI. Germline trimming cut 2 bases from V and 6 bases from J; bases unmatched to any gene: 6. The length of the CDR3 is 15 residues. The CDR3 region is CASSPGTGMGQPQHF. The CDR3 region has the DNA TGTGCCAGCTCACCAGGGACAGGTATGGGTCAGCCCCAGCATTTT.

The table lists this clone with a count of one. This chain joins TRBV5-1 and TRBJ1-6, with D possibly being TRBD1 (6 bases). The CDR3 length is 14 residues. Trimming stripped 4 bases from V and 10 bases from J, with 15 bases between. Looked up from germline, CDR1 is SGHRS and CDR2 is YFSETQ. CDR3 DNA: TGCGCCAGCAGCCTCGGAACAGGGCGATCACCCCTCCACTTT. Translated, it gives CASSLGTGRSPLHF.

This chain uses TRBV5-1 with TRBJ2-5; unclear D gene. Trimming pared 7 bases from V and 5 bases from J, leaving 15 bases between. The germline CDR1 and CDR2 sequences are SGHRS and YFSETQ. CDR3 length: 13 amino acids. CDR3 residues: CASGPEDGETQYF. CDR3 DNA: TGCGCCAGCGGCCCAGAAGACGGGGAGACCCAGTACTTC. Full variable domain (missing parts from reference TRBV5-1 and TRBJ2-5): KAGVTQTPRYLIKTRGQQVTLSCSPISGHRSVSWYQQTPGQGLQFLFEYFSETQRNKGNFPGRFSGRQFSNSRSEMNVSTLELGDSALYLCASGPEDGETQYFGPGTRLLVL.

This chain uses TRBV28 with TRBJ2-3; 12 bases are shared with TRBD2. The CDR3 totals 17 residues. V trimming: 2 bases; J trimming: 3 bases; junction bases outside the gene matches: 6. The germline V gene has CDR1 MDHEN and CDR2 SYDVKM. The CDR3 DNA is TGTGCCAGCAGTTTACCCATAGGACTAGCGGGGACAGATACGCAGTATTTT. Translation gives CASSLPIGLAGTDTQYF.

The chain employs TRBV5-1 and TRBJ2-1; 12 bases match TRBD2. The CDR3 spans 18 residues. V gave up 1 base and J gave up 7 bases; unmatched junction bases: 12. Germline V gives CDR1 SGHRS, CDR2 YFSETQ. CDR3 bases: TGCGCCAGCAGCTTGTACGCTAGCGGGGGGGCCTATCTGAATGAGCAGTTCTTC. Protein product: CASSLYASGGAYLNEQFF.

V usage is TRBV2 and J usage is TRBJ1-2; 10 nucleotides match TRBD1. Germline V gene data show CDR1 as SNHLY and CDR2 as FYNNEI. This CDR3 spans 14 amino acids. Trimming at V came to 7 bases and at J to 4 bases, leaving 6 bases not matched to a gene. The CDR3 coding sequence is TGTGCCAGCACGGGACAGGGGAGGGGCTATGGCTACACCTTC. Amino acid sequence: CASTGQGRGYGYTF.

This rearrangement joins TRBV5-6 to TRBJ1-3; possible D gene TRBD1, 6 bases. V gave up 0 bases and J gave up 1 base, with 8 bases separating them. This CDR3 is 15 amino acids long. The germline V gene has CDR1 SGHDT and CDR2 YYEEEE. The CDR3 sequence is CASSLVGASGNTIYF. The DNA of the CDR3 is TGTGCCAGCAGCTTGGTGGGGGCGTCTGGAAACACCATATATTTT.

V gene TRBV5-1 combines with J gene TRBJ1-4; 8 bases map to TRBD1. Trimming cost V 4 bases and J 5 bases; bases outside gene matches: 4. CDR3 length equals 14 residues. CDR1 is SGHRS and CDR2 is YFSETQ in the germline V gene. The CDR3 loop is CASSRWTGNEKLFF. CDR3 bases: TGCGCCAGCAGCCGGTGGACAGGGAATGAAAAACTGTTTTTT.